This T cell receptor (beta chain) was captured in a study of PD-1 blockade in classical Hodgkin lymphoma. TCRdb's copy holds only in-frame clones and misses some; the assay was immunoSEQ multiplex PCR. This table has about 13,000 clones, 82% appearing once. Germline V lookup: CDR1 SGHRS, CDR2 YFSETQ. Trimming cost V 3 bases and J 4 bases; bases outside gene matches: 2. This CDR3 contains 14 residues. Relapses following autologous stem cell transplantation were seen in all patients, with brentuximab vedotin exposure varying. Best response was recorded as complete response, partial response or progressive disease.

This chain connects TRBV5-1 to TRBJ2-2, with TRBD1 matching 8 bases. The clonotype comes from a human donor with classical Hodgkin lymphoma. The sample was peripheral blood mononuclear cells (PBMCs), taken at baseline. CDR3 DNA: TGCGCCAGCAGCTGGGACAGGCTCACCGGGGAGCTGTTTTTT. Translated: CASSWDRLTGELFF. Using reference TRBV5-1 and TRBJ2-2 for the parts outside the CDR3, the full variable domain is KAGVTQTPRYLIKTRGQQVTLSCSPISGHRSVSWYQQTPGQGLQFLFEYFSETQRNKGNFPGRFSGRQFSNSRSEMNVSTLELGDSALYLCASSWDRLTGELFFGEGSRLTVL.